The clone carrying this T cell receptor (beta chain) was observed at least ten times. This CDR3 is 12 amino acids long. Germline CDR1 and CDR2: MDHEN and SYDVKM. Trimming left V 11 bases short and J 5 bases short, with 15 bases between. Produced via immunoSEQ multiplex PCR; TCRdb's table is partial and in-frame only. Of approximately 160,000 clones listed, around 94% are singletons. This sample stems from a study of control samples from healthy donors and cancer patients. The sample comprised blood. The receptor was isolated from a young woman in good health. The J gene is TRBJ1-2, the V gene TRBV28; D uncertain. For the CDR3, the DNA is TGTGCCCGAACAACTATTGGGTATGGCTACACCTTC. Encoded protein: CARTTIGYGYTF.